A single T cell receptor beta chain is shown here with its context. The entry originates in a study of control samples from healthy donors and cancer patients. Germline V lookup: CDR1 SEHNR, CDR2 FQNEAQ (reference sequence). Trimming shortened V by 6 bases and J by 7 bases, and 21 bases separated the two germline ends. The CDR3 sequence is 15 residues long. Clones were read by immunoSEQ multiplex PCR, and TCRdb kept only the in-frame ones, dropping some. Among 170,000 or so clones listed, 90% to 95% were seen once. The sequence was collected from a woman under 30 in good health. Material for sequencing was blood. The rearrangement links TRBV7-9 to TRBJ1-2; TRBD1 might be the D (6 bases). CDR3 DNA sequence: TGTGCCAGCAGTCTCCCCTCAGACAGGTCGGGTGGCTACACCTTC. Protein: CASSLPSDRSGGYTF.